The 8 T cell receptor beta chains reported below all come from one sample, sequenced in a study of blood T cell repertoires in COVID-19. Produced via immunoSEQ multiplex PCR; TCRdb's table is partial and in-frame only. The repertoire holds 250,000 to 300,000 clones, with roughly 90% as singletons. What was sequenced was peripheral blood. Receptors were obtained from a woman in her thirties with COVID-19, enrolled during active disease.

CDR3 region: CASSYRGQETQYF. The CDR3 DNA follows: TGTGCCAGCAGTTACCGGGGCCAAGAGACCCAGTACTTC. The chain carries TRBV27 and TRBJ2-5; D perhaps matches TRBD2 (5 bases). The CDR3 covers 13 residues. Trimming left V 4 bases short and J 1 base short, with 7 bases between. CDR1 is MNHEY, CDR2 SMNVEV, per germline (reference sequence).

The chain joins TRBV19 to TRBJ2-1, with TRBD1 identical over 9 bases. Germline-derived CDR1 and CDR2 are LNHDA and SQIVND (reference sequence). This CDR3 comprises 15 residues. V was pared by 5 bases and J by 9 bases, with 11 bases of the junction left unmatched. CDR3 loop: CASSVTGTGKTEQFF. CDR3 coding DNA: TGTGCCAGTAGTGTGACCGGGACAGGGAAGACTGAGCAGTTCTTC.

This clone was recorded once. The V and J genes are TRBV5-1 and TRBJ2-3; 8 bases align to TRBD2. Germline V gives CDR1 SGHRS, CDR2 YFSETQ. The CDR3 contains 18 residues. Germline trimming cut 0 bases from V and 1 base from J; bases unmatched to any gene: 10. CDR3 in amino acids: CASSLAHATAGGTDTQYF. CDR3 DNA: TGCGCCAGCAGCTTGGCCCATGCGACAGCGGGAGGCACAGATACGCAGTATTTT.

This chain links TRBV2 with TRBJ1-1; a weak D match, TRBD1 (6 bases). Trimming removed 7 bases from V and 1 base from J, with 16 bases in between. Germline CDR1 and CDR2: SNHLY and FYNNEI. This CDR3 is 15 amino acids long. CDR3 region: CASTLEGRGNTEAFF. The CDR3 coding sequence is TGTGCCAGCACCCTGGAAGGCAGGGGGAACACTGAAGCTTTCTTT.

The chain couples TRBV30 to TRBJ1-1; D is perhaps TRBD1 (5 bases). Looked up from germline, CDR1 is GTSNPN and CDR2 is SVGIG (reference sequence). The CDR3 loop spans 16 amino acids. The V end was cut by 4 bases, the J end by 0 bases, with 18 bases between. The CDR3 spells CAWTNSRAGLNTEAFF. Here the CDR3 DNA reads TGTGCCTGGACTAATAGCCGGGCAGGGCTGAACACTGAAGCTTTCTTT.

The J gene is TRBJ1-5, the V gene TRBV2; D is perhaps TRBD1 (6 bases). V lost 6 bases and J 4 bases, leaving 13 bases between the germline ends. Germline loops: CDR1 SNHLY, CDR2 FYNNEI. The CDR3 extends over 14 amino acids. This CDR3 is CASRGGTPNQPQHF. The CDR3 DNA sequence: TGTGCCAGCAGGGGGGGGACACCTAATCAGCCCCAGCATTTT.

The genes are TRBV7-2 and TRBJ1-5, with D uncertain. V gave up 3 bases and J gave up 5 bases, with 14 bases separating them. CDR1 is SGHTA and CDR2 is FQGNSA in the germline V gene. The length of the CDR3 is 15 residues. The CDR3 region is CASSFDTSPYQPQHF. The DNA for the CDR3 is TGTGCCAGCAGCTTTGACACGTCCCCTTATCAGCCCCAGCATTTT. The whole variable domain, remainder taken from reference TRBV7-2 and TRBJ1-5, is GAGVSQSPSNKVTEKGKDVELRCDPISGHTALYWYRQSLGQGLEFLIYFQGNSAPDKSGLPSDRFSAERTGGSVSTLTIQRTQQEDSAVYLCASSFDTSPYQPQHFGDGTRLSIL.

This clone was detected once. This chain joins TRBV19 and TRBJ2-5; D may be TRBD1 (6 bases). The CDR3 spans 13 residues. Per germline, CDR1 LNHDA and CDR2 SQIVND (reference sequence). Trimming took off 7 bases at V and 5 bases at J, with 14 bases between the two ends. The CDR3 sequence: CASNDRFRETQYF. The CDR3 coding sequence is TGTGCCAGTAACGACAGGTTCCGGGAGACCCAGTACTTC.